Below are 24 T cell receptor beta chains sequenced from a single sample in a study of Ad26.COV2.S vaccination and SARS-CoV-2 variants. Profiling relied on immunoSEQ multiplex PCR, and the TCRdb table lists in-frame clones only, not all of them. Of about 350,000 clones in the sample, about 88% were seen once. Documented treatment: 15 to 20 received Ad26.COV2.S at low or high dose, single or two shots; roughly 5 received placebo; per-sample allocation not given. The samples date from day 63 after the first vaccine or placebo injection. Sequencing used peripheral blood, obtained in a trial of Ad26.COV2.S vaccine versus placebo. Every receptor here comes from a person between 18 and 65 years old who received the Ad26.COV2.S COVID-19 vaccine or a placebo.

CDR3 loop: CASSLAVGGIGNEQFF. The CDR3 region has the DNA TGCGCCAGCAGCTTGGCCGTGGGGGGAATTGGCAATGAGCAGTTCTTC. J is TRBJ2-1 and V is TRBV5-1; D possibly corresponds to TRBD2 (6 bases). Germline CDR1 reads SGHRS; CDR2 reads YFSETQ. The CDR3 sequence is 16 residues long. V lost 0 bases and J 6 bases, leaving 16 bases between the germline ends.

The chain employs TRBV6-5 and TRBJ1-5; D is perhaps TRBD1 (6 bases). Germline V gene data show CDR1 as MNHEY and CDR2 as SVGAGI. This CDR3 spans 13 amino acids. The germline V and J ends were trimmed by 4 bases and 7 bases, with 11 bases remaining between them. CDR3 loop: CASSSTGHQPQHF. CDR3 nucleotide sequence: TGTGCCAGCAGTTCTACAGGGCACCAGCCCCAGCATTTT.

The CDR3 reads CASSHAGGGLTF. The CDR3 DNA reads TGTGCCAGCAGCCATGCAGGGGGCGGTCTCACCTTC. This chain connects TRBV14 to TRBJ1-2, with 8 bases fitting TRBD1. CDR3 size: 12 residues. Germline loops: CDR1 SGHDN, CDR2 FVKESK. Germline trimming cut 3 bases from V and 13 bases from J; bases unmatched to any gene: 7. The entire variable domain, with the rest obtained from reference TRBV14 and TRBJ1-2, is as follows: EAGVTQFPSHSVIEKGQTVTLRCDPISGHDNLYWYRRVMGKEIKFLLHFVKESKQDESGMPNNRFLAERTGGTYSTLKVQPAELEDSGVYFCASSHAGGGLTFGSGTRLTVV.

The gene calls are TRBV4-3 and TRBJ1-2; D gene uncertain. Germline V gene sequence: CDR1 LGHNA, CDR2 YSLEER. This CDR3 comprises 15 residues. V lost 1 base, J lost 8 bases, and 17 bases lay in between. The DNA of the CDR3 is TGCGCCAGCAGCCAAGGGCCCGACGTGTTGGGCGGCTACACCTTC. Translated, it gives CASSQGPDVLGGYTF.

The chain links TRBV7-9 to TRBJ1-1, with 9 bases aligning to TRBD1. CDR3 length equals 15 residues. Trimming took 5 bases from V and 0 from J; bases not matched to a gene: 4. In germline, CDR1 is SEHNR, CDR2 FQNEAQ (reference sequence). The chain's CDR3 is CASSHRDRVNTEAFF. The CDR3 bases are TGTGCCAGCAGCCACCGGGACAGGGTGAACACTGAAGCTTTCTTT.

This chain connects TRBV6-2 or TRBV6-3 to TRBJ1-1; D is unresolved. Germline CDR1 is MNHEY and CDR2 is SVGEGT. The V gene lost 5 bases and the J gene lost 2 bases, with 9 bases spanning the gap. The CDR3 has 13 residues. CDR3 nucleotides: TGTGCCAGCAGTCGTCCAGATAACACTGAAGCTTTCTTT. Encoded protein: CASSRPDNTEAFF.

The chain links TRBV7-2 to TRBJ2-7, with 11 bases identical to TRBD2. Trimming cost V 1 base and J 2 bases; bases outside gene matches: 4. CDR1 SGHTA and CDR2 FQGNSA come from the germline V gene. This CDR3 has 16 amino acids. The CDR3 bases are TGTGCCAGCAGCTTAGAGGGGACTAGCGGAACCTACGAGCAGTACTTC. This encodes CASSLEGTSGTYEQYF.

This chain connects TRBV29-1 to TRBJ1-1, with 8 bases fitting TRBD1. Germline-derived CDR1 and CDR2 are SQVTM and ANQGSEA. After removal of 7 bases from V and 3 bases from J, the junction contained 1 base not matched to a gene. The CDR3 loop spans 11 amino acids. The CDR3 sequence: CSGQGYTEAFF. DNA for the CDR3: TGCAGCGGACAGGGGTACACTGAAGCTTTCTTT.

This clone was recorded a few times. The V gene is TRBV7-8, the J gene TRBJ2-7, with D uncertain. Germline assignment: CDR1 SGHVS and CDR2 FQNEAQ. The CDR3 length is 18 residues. Between the trimmed V and J ends, which lost 2 bases and 3 bases, there was a span of 23 bases. CDR3 in amino acids: CASSLRPIRQSMFYEQYF. Written as DNA, the CDR3 is TGTGCCAGCAGCTTAAGGCCCATTCGGCAGTCTATGTTCTACGAGCAGTACTTC.

The chain is built from TRBV9 and TRBJ2-1; no definite D call. Germline CDR1 is SGDLS and CDR2 is YYNGEE. There are 13 residues in the CDR3. Trimming stripped 2 bases from V and 5 bases from J, with 8 bases between. Written as DNA, the CDR3 is TGTGCCAGCAGCGTTAACGGAGACAATGAGCAGTTCTTC. Amino acid sequence: CASSVNGDNEQFF.

This clone has a single count. The chain has TRBV30 and TRBJ1-2; the match to TRBD1 covers 8 bases. This CDR3 has 14 residues. V trimming: 0 bases; J trimming: 4 bases; junction bases outside the gene matches: 4. Looked up from germline, CDR1 is GTSNPN and CDR2 is SVGIG (reference sequence). The CDR3 region has the DNA TGTGCCTGGAGTGTGGACAGGGTCCTCTATGGCTACACCTTC. It codes for CAWSVDRVLYGYTF. Full variable domain (missing parts from reference TRBV30 and TRBJ1-2): SQTIHQWPATLVQPVGSPLSLECTVEGTSNPNLYWYRQAAGRGLQLLFYSVGIGQISSEVPQNLSASRPQDRQFILSSKKLLLSDSGFYLCAWSVDRVLYGYTFGSGTRLTVV.

This chain connects TRBV3-1 (or the pseudogene TRBV3-2) to TRBJ1-2; TRBD1 matches 9 bases. CDR3 length equals 15 residues. Germline CDR1 is LGHDT and CDR2 is YNNKEL (reference sequence). The V gene end was trimmed by 1 base and the J gene end by 9 bases; junction bases not matched to a gene: 9. The CDR3 nucleotides are TGTGCCAGCAGCCAAGTTCGGACAGGGGATGGTCGCTACACCTTC. It is translated as CASSQVRTGDGRYTF.

The chain carries TRBV20-1 and TRBJ2-6, with unresolved D. Trimming removed 3 bases at V and 2 bases at J, with 11 bases between. The CDR3 loop spans 15 amino acids. The V gene's germline CDR1 is DFQATT and CDR2 SNEGSKA (reference sequence). In nucleotides, the CDR3 is TGCAGTGCTAGTCCTTCCACAACTGGGGCCAACGTCCTGACTTTC. As protein: CSASPSTTGANVLTF.

This clone was recorded a few times. The J gene is TRBJ1-3, the V gene TRBV3-1 (or the pseudogene TRBV3-2), with no clear D. With 5 bases removed from V and 3 bases from J, the gap between germline ends came to 14 bases. The CDR3 runs 15 residues. Germline-derived CDR1 and CDR2 are LGHDT and YNNKEL (reference sequence). The CDR3 coding sequence is TGTGCCAGCAGCTACGAAGGGCAGGTTGGAAACACCATATATTTT. Encoded protein: CASSYEGQVGNTIYF.

The chain uses TRBV6-4 and TRBJ2-3; D unclear. V lost 2 bases to trimming and J lost 6 bases, with 9 bases between them. Germline CDR1 MRHNA, CDR2 SNTAGT. This CDR3 comprises 13 residues. The CDR3 is CASSDGLGDTQYF. In DNA form, the CDR3 reads TGTGCCAGCAGTGACGGTTTGGGGGATACGCAGTATTTT.

This chain joins TRBV7-9 and TRBJ2-3; D unresolved. This CDR3 has 15 amino acids. V gave up 1 base and J gave up 1 base, with 9 bases separating them. Germline CDR1 SEHNR, CDR2 FQNEAQ (reference sequence). CDR3 sequence (DNA): TGTGCCAGCAGCTTAGTAGCACTCGGCACAGATACGCAGTATTTT. Encoded protein: CASSLVALGTDTQYF.

The V call is TRBV19, the J call TRBJ2-2, with 11 nucleotides matching TRBD2. Losses at the gene ends were 3 bases for V and 7 bases for J; bases not matched to a gene: 4. The CDR3 is made up of 15 amino acids. Germline V gene sequence: CDR1 LNHDA, CDR2 SQIVND (reference sequence). The CDR3 protein is CASSIGSGRVGELFF. The CDR3 nucleotides are TGTGCCAGTAGTATCGGTAGCGGGAGGGTCGGGGAGCTGTTTTTT.

The V call is TRBV6-6, the J call TRBJ1-4, with 7 bases that match TRBD1. The ends lost 10 bases at V and 8 bases at J; junction bases unmatched: 10. CDR3 length equals 13 residues. In germline, CDR1 is MNHNY, CDR2 SVGAGI (reference sequence). CDR3 sequence: CATQEGGREKLFF. In DNA form, the CDR3 reads TGTGCCACCCAGGAAGGGGGCCGGGAAAAACTGTTTTTT.

J is TRBJ2-1 and V is TRBV19, with D perhaps TRBD2 (6 bases). Trimming removed 1 base from V and 3 bases from J, with 13 bases in between. The CDR3 sequence is 16 residues long. Germline values: CDR1 LNHDA, CDR2 SQIVND (reference sequence). CDR3 nucleotide sequence: TGTGCCAGTAGTATAGGGGGGGTCGGTAGCTACAATGAGCAGTTCTTC. It codes for CASSIGGVGSYNEQFF.

V and J are TRBV4-1 and TRBJ2-2; 15 nucleotides align to TRBD2. The length of the CDR3 is 20 residues. J was trimmed by 2 bases and V by 4 bases; bases with no gene match: 11. CDR1 is MGHRA, CDR2 YSYEKL, per germline. This CDR3 reads CASSLKHGLAGGPNTGELFF. In DNA, the CDR3 is TGCGCCAGCAGCCTCAAACATGGACTAGCGGGGGGGCCCAACACCGGGGAGCTGTTTTTT.

The V and J genes are TRBV7-7 and TRBJ1-4; TRBD1 aligns across 8 bases. J gave up 7 bases and V 5 bases, and 9 bases lay outside the gene matches. The CDR3 extends over 15 amino acids. Looked up from germline, CDR1 is SSHAT and CDR2 is FNYEAQ (reference sequence). The CDR3 DNA reads TGTGCCAGCAGCCCTCGGACAGGGAAAGGTGAAAAACTGTTTTTT. Its protein is CASSPRTGKGEKLFF.

This rearrangement joins TRBV5-6 to TRBJ2-5; D possibly uses TRBD1 or TRBD2 (6 bases each). The V gene lost 4 bases and the J gene lost 5 bases, with 12 bases spanning the gap. CDR1 and CDR2 (germline): SGHDT, YYEEEE. This CDR3 region has 13 residues. The CDR3 loop is CASSRGGRETQYF. The DNA of the CDR3 is TGTGCCAGCAGCAGAGGGGGGCGGGAGACCCAGTACTTC.

CDR3: CASSAGGGEDIQYF. DNA of the CDR3: TGTGCCAGCAGCGCCGGTGGGGGAGAGGACATTCAGTACTTC. V is TRBV7-3 and J is TRBJ2-4; D may correspond to TRBD1 or TRBD2 (5 bases each). CDR1 is SGHTA and CDR2 is FQGTGA in the germline V gene. Trimming stripped 5 bases from V and 8 bases from J, with 16 bases between. This CDR3 spans 14 amino acids.

The chain links TRBV7-3 to TRBJ1-1; 7 nucleotides line up with TRBD1. CDR1 is SGHTA, CDR2 FQGTGA, per germline. The J segment lost 10 bases and the V segment lost 0 bases, leaving 8 bases of the junction unmatched. The CDR3 length is 14 residues. The CDR3 here is CASSLTSAGGVAFF. Here the CDR3 DNA reads TGTGCCAGCAGCTTAACGTCGGCAGGGGGTGTAGCTTTCTTT.